This T cell receptor (beta chain) derives from a study of blood T cells in healthy people across ages. The study, taken as a whole, reports: Diversity of TCR beta correlated strongly with naive T cell percentage. TCR beta diversity per million T cells fell roughly linearly with age. Researchers said unsorted PBMCs prevented a conclusive naive versus antigen-experienced comparison.

A second PCR of 7 to 11 cycles used a sample-barcoded 5' primer and a J-beta primer mix. No fewer than 3 million CDR3-containing paired-end reads came from each sample. TCRdb fed the 5' RACE reads into MiXCR, producing one record per CDR3 protein. The profile shows about 1,500,000 distinct CDR3 sequences, roughly 40% of them singletons. Germline V gene sequence: CDR1 SGDLS, CDR2 YYNGEE. The CDR3 sequence is 13 residues long. The V and J ends lost 0 bases and 2 bases respectively, with 6 bases between them. This clonotype was seen a handful of times. Its antigen is not identified. The TCR originated in a woman between 18 and 29 years old in good health. Sequencing input: blood. The chain is built from TRBV9 and TRBJ2-7; unclear D gene. The CDR3 DNA reads as TGTGCCAGCAGCGTAGCGCTAGCCTACGAGCAGTACTTC. Residues: CASSVALAYEQYF.